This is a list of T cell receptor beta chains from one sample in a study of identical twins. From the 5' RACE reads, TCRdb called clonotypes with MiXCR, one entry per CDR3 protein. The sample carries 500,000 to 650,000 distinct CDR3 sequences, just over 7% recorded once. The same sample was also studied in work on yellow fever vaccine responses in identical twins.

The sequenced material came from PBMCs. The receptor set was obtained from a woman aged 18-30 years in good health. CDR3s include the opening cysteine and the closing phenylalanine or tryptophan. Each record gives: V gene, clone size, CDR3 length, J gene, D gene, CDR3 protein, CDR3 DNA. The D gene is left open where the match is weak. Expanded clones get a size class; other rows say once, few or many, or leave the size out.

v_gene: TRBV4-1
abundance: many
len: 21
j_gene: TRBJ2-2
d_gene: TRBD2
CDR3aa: CASSQDGLGLAGIANTGELFF
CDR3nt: TGCGCCAGCAGCCAAGATGGGTTAGGACTAGCGGGGATTGCGAACACCGGGGAGCTGTTTTTT

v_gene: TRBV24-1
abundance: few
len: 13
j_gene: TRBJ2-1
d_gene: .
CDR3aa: CATEGFAYNEQFF
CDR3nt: TGTGCCACCGAGGGGTTTGCCTACAATGAGCAGTTCTTC

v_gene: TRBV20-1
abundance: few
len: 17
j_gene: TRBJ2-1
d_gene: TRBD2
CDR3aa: CSASHAATSGYVNEQFF
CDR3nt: TGCAGTGCTAGTCACGCCGCGACTAGCGGGTACGTGAATGAGCAGTTCTTC

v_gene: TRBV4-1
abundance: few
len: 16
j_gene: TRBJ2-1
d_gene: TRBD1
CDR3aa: CASSQASGTGRHEQFF
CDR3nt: TGCGCCAGCAGCCAAGCCTCCGGGACAGGGCGGCATGAGCAGTTCTTC

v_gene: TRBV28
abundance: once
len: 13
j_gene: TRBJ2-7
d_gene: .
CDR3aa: CASSFLGNYEQYF
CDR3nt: TGTGCCAGCAGTTTTTTGGGGAATTACGAGCAGTACTTC

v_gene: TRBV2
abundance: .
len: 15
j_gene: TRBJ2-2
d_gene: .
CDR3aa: CASSVSGLRAGELFF
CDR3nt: TGTGCCAGCAGCGTCAGCGGCCTGCGGGCCGGGGAGCTGTTTTTT

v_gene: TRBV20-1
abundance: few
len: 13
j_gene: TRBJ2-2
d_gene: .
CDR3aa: CSAPGLRTGELFF
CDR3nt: TGCAGTGCCCCAGGGCTCCGCACCGGGGAGCTGTTTTTT

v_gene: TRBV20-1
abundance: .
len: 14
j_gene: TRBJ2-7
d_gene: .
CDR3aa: CSAVGLSASYEQYF
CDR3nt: TGCAGTGCCGTAGGTCTGTCAGCCTCCTACGAGCAGTACTTC

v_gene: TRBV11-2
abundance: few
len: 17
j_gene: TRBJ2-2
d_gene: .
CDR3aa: CASSLDWASANTGELFF
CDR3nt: TGTGCCAGCAGCTTAGATTGGGCTAGCGCGAACACCGGGGAGCTGTTTTTT

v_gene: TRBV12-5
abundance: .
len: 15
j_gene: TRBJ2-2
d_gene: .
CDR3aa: CASGTGEANTGELFF
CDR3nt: TGTGCTAGTGGCACCGGGGAGGCGAACACCGGGGAGCTGTTTTTT

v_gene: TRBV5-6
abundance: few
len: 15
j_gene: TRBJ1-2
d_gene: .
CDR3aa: CASSLLMDYNYGYTF
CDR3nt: TGTGCCAGCAGCTTGCTGATGGACTATAACTATGGCTACACCTTC

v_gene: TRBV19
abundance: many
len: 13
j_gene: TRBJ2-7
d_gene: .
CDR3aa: CASSIARFTEQYF
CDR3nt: TGTGCCAGTAGTATAGCCAGGTTTACCGAGCAGTACTTC

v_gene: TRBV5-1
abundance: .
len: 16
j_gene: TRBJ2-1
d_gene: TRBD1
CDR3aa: CASSGGDRAIFNEQFF
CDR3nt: TGCGCCAGCAGCGGGGGGGACAGGGCTATATTCAATGAGCAGTTCTTC

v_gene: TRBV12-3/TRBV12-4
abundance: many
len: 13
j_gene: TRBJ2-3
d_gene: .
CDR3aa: CASRFRHEDTQYF
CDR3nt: TGTGCCAGCAGGTTCAGACACGAAGATACGCAGTATTTT

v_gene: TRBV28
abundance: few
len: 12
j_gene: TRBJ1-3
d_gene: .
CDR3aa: CASGYYGNTIYF
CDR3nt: TGTGCCAGCGGGTATTACGGAAACACCATATATTTT

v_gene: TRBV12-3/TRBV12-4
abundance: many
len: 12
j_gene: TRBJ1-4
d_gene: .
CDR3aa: CASSHRAEKLFF
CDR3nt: TGTGCCAGCAGCCACCGGGCTGAAAAACTGTTTTTT

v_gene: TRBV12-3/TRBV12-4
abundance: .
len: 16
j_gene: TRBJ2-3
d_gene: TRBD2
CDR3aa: CASSRNGGTSTDTQYF
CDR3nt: TGTGCCAGCAGCCGGAACGGGGGGACTAGCACAGATACGCAGTATTTT

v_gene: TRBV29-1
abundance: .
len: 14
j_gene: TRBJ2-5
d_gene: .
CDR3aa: CSVEDFTFKETQYF
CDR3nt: TGCAGCGTTGAAGATTTCACATTCAAGGAGACCCAGTACTTC

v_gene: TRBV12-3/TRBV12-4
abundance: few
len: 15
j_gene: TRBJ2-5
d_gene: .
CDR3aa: CASSPIGTLKETQYF
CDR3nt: TGTGCCAGCAGTCCTATCGGGACACTAAAAGAGACCCAGTACTTC

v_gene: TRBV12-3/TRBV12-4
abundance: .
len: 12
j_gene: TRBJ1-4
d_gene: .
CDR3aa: CASSGANEKLFF
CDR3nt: TGTGCCAGCAGTGGGGCTAATGAAAAACTGTTTTTT

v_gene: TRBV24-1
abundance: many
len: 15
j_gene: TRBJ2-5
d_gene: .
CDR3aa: CATSDSWSRQETQYF
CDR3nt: TGTGCCACCAGTGATTCGTGGTCCAGACAAGAGACCCAGTACTTC

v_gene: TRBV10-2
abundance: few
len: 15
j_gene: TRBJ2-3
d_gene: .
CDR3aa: CASTYFTPGADTQYF
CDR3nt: TGCGCCAGCACCTACTTCACCCCAGGGGCAGATACGCAGTATTTT

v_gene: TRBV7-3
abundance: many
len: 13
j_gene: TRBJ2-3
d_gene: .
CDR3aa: CASRRAVADTQYF
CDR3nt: TGTGCCAGCAGACGGGCGGTGGCAGATACGCAGTATTTT

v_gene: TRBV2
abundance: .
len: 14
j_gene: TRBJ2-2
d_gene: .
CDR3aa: CASSATVNTGELFF
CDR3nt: TGTGCCAGCAGCGCAACAGTGAACACCGGGGAGCTGTTTTTT

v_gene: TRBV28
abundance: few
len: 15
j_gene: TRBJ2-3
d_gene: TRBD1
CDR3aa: CASSLEDRVGDTQYF
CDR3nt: TGTGCCAGCAGTTTAGAGGACAGGGTGGGAGATACGCAGTATTTT

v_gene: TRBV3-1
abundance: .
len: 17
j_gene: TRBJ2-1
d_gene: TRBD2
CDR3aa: CASSQALGLAGGNEQFF
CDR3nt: TGTGCCAGCAGCCAAGCCCTAGGACTAGCGGGAGGCAATGAGCAGTTCTTC

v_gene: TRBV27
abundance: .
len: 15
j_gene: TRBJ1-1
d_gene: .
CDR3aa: CASSFVRVPNTEAFF
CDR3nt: TGTGCCAGCAGTTTTGTAAGGGTTCCCAACACTGAAGCTTTCTTT

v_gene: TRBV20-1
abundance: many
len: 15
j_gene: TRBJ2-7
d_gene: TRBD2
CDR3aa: CSARVSSGSFGEQYF
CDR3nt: TGCAGTGCTAGAGTTAGTAGCGGGAGTTTCGGAGAGCAGTACTTC

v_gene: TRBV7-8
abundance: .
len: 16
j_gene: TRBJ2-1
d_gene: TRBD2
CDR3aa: CASSFGLAGRGNEQFF
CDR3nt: TGTGCCAGCAGTTTCGGACTAGCCGGCAGGGGCAATGAGCAGTTCTTC

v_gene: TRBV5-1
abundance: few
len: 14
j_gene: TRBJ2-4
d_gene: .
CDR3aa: CASSPQLAKNIQYF
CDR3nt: TGCGCCAGCAGCCCTCAGTTAGCCAAAAACATTCAGTACTTC

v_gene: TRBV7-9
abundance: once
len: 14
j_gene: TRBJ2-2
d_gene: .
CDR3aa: CASSPWDTTGELFF
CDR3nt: TGTGCCAGCAGCCCTTGGGACACCACCGGGGAGCTGTTTTTT

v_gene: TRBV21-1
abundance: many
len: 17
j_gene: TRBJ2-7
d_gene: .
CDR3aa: CASSKSSQTESSYEQYF
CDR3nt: TGTGCCAGCAGCAAAAGCTCCCAGACAGAGAGCTCCTACGAGCAGTACTTC

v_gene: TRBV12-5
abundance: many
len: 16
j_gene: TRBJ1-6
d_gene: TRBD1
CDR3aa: CASGLVTGQGNSPLHF
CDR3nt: TGTGCTAGTGGTTTGGTAACGGGACAGGGAAATTCACCCCTCCACTTT

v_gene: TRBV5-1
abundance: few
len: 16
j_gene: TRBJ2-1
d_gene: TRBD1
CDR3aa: CASSFPRQGSYNEQFF
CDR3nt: TGCGCCAGCAGCTTCCCGAGACAGGGGTCCTACAATGAGCAGTTCTTC

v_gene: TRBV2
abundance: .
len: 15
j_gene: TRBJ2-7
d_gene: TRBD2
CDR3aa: CASSLGTRGIYEQYF
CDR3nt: TGTGCCAGCAGTCTCGGGACTAGAGGGATCTACGAGCAGTACTTC

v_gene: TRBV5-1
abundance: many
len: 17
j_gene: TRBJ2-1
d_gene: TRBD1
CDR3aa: CASSLVDRGAGWNEQFF
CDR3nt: TGCGCCAGCAGCTTGGTGGACAGGGGGGCAGGATGGAATGAGCAGTTCTTC

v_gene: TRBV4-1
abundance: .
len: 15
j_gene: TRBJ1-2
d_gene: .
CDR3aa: CASSQGPQRGYGYTF
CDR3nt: TGCGCCAGCAGCCAAGGGCCCCAGAGGGGCTATGGCTACACCTTC

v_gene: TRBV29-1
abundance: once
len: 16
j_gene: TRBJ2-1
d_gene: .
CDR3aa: CSVTSSGGAFYNEQFF
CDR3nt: TGCAGCGTCACGAGTAGTGGGGGGGCTTTCTACAATGAGCAGTTCTTC

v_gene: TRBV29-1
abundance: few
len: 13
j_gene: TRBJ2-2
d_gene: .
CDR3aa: CSLRQGGTGELFF
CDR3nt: TGCAGCCTTAGACAGGGAGGCACCGGGGAGCTGTTTTTT

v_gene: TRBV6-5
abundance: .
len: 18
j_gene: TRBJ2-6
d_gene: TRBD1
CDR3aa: CASRSSTGEGFGANVLTF
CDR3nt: TGTGCCAGCAGATCCTCTACAGGGGAAGGCTTTGGGGCCAACGTCCTGACTTTC

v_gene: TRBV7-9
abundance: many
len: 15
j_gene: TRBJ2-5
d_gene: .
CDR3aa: CASSLEGRRWETQYF
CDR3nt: TGTGCCAGCAGCTTAGAGGGACGGAGGTGGGAGACCCAGTACTTC

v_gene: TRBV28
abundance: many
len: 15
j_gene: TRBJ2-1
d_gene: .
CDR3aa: CASSLQSRLALEQFF
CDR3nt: TGTGCCAGCAGTTTACAATCCCGCCTAGCCCTCGAGCAGTTCTTC

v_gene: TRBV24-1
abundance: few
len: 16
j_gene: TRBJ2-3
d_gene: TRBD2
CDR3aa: CATSEGGRAGTDTQYF
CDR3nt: TGTGCCACCAGTGAAGGCGGGAGGGCCGGGACAGATACGCAGTATTTT

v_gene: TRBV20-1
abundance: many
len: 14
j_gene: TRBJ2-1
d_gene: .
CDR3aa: CSAFDSPSRDEQFF
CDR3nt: TGCAGTGCTTTCGACAGTCCCAGTAGGGATGAGCAGTTCTTC

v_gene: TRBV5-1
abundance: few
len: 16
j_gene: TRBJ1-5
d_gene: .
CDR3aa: CASSLGGQHSNQPQHF
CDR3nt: TGCGCCAGCAGCTTGGGCGGACAGCATAGCAATCAGCCCCAGCATTTT

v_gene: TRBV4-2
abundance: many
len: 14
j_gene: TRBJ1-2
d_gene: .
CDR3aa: CASSQGISNYGYTF
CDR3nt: TGTGCCAGCAGCCAAGGTATCAGTAACTATGGCTACACCTTC

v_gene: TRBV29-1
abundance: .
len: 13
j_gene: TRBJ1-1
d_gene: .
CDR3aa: CSVPTASSTEAFF
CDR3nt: TGCAGCGTCCCGACAGCATCGAGCACTGAAGCTTTCTTT

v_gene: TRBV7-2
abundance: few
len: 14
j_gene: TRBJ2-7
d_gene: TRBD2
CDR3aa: CASRWGTSGYEQYF
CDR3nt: TGTGCCAGCAGATGGGGGACTAGCGGCTACGAGCAGTACTTC

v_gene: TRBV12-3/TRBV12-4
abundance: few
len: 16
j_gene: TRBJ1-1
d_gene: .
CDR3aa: CASSFPLPGGNTEAFF
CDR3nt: TGTGCCAGCAGTTTCCCTCTCCCGGGGGGGAACACTGAAGCTTTCTTT

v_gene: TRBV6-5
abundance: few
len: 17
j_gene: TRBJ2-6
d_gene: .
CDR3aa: CASSFTTASSGANVLTF
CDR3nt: TGTGCCAGCAGTTTCACAACGGCCAGCTCTGGGGCCAACGTCCTGACTTTC

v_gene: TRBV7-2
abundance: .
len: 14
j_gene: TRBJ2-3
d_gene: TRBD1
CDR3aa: CASSPGTVLDTQYF
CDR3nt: TGTGCCAGCAGTCCCGGGACAGTATTAGATACGCAGTATTTT

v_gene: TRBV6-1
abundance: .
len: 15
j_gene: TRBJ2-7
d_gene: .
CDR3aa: CASSEPGYRGYEQYF
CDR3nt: TGTGCCAGCAGTGAGCCAGGTTATAGGGGATACGAGCAGTACTTC

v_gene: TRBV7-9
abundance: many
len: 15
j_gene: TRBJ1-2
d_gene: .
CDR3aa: CASSLDEGFGYGYTF
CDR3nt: TGTGCCAGCAGCTTAGACGAGGGTTTTGGCTATGGCTACACCTTC